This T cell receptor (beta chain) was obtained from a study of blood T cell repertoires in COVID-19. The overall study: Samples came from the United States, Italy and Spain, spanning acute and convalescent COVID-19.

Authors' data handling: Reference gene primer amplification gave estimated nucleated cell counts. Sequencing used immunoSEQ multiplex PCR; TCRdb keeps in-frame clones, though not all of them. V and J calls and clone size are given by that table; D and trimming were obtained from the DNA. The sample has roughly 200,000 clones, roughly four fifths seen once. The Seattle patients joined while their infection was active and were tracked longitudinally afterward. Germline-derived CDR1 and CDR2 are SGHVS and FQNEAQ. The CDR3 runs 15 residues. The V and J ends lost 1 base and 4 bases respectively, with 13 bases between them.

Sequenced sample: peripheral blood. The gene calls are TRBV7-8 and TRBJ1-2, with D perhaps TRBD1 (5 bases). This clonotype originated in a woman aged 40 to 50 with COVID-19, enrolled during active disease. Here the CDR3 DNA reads TGTGCCAGCAGCTTAGAGCAGGGTGGGTCCTATGGCTACACCTTC. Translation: CASSLEQGGSYGYTF.